This record covers a single T cell receptor (beta chain). The sample is drawn from a study of T cell repertoires in cytomegalovirus infection. Across the whole study: In public TCR beta signatures, there were indications of both CMV infection and matching HLA type.

There are 19 residues in the CDR3. Looked up from germline, CDR1 is SGHVS and CDR2 is FQNEAQ. V lost 1 base to trimming and J lost 10 bases; unmatched junction nucleotides: 22. TCRdb reprocessed the reads with MiXCR, giving one entry per CDR3 protein. The data hold about 180,000 distinct CDR3 sequences, with under 15% observed a single time. V usage is TRBV7-8 and J usage is TRBJ1-1, with 9 bases aligning to TRBD1. Sequencing input: PBMCs. This clonotype originated in a human donor in good health (CMV status not recorded). Some clones in this sample may be carry-over from other donors' samples. The CDR3 sequence: CASSLEKQGAYLPNTRAFF. The CDR3 DNA reads as TGTGCCAGCAGCTTAGAGAAACAGGGGGCCTACCTTCCTAACACTAGAGCTTTCTTT.